These T cell receptor beta chains were read from a single sample in a study of post-analysis software for immune sequencing data. A single record per CDR3 protein comes from TCRdb applying MiXCR to the PCR reads. The repertoire includes hundreds of thousands of distinct CDR3 sequences, 30% of them detected once, and under 0.7% sits in the top ten. The specimen was blood. The receptors were sampled from a girl aged 5 to 17 with multiple sclerosis. The CDR3 runs from the conserved cysteine through the conserved F or W. Fields, in order: J gene, V gene, clone size, D gene, CDR3 DNA, CDR3 protein. D genes are given only for firm matches. Size is stated for part of the rows, as once, few or many counts, or as a class when the clone is expanded.

J: TRBJ1-5
V: TRBV7-2
size: few
D: -
DNA: TGTGCCAGCAGCTCCGGGGCTCTTCCCCGTCAGCCCCAGCATTTT
CDR3: CASSSGALPRQPQHF

J: TRBJ1-6
V: TRBV6-1
size: -
D: -
DNA: TGTGCCAGCGACCGGACAAGACGCCACTATAATTCACCCCTCCACTTT
CDR3: CASDRTRRHYNSPLHF

J: TRBJ2-1
V: TRBV20-1
size: -
D: TRBD2
DNA: TGCAGTGCTAGATTCCCCAGCGGGGGGGTCGATGAGCAGTTCTTC
CDR3: CSARFPSGGVDEQFF

J: TRBJ1-2
V: TRBV5-1
size: few
D: -
DNA: TGCGCCAGCAGCCCGGGCCGGGACGCAGCTAACTATGGCTACACCTTC
CDR3: CASSPGRDAANYGYTF

J: TRBJ2-3
V: TRBV28
size: -
D: TRBD1
DNA: TGTGCCAGCAGTGTGACAGGGGCCGACACAGATACGCAGTATTTT
CDR3: CASSVTGADTDTQYF

J: TRBJ2-3
V: TRBV29-1
size: few
D: -
DNA: TGCAGCGTTGGGTGGCAGGGCGGCACAGATACGCAGTATTTT
CDR3: CSVGWQGGTDTQYF

J: TRBJ2-7
V: TRBV20-1
size: -
D: -
DNA: TGCAGTGCTAGAGGGGGGAGCCGGTCCTACGAGCAGTACTTC
CDR3: CSARGGSRSYEQYF

J: TRBJ2-5
V: TRBV7-8
size: -
D: TRBD2
DNA: TGTGCCAGCAGGCCCCTGGGGGGGGAGGTTCAAGAGACCCAGTACTTC
CDR3: CASRPLGGEVQETQYF

J: TRBJ1-1
V: TRBV9
size: few
D: -
DNA: TGTGCCAGCAGCGTAGGGAGCGGGACTGAAGCTTTCTTT
CDR3: CASSVGSGTEAFF

J: TRBJ2-7
V: TRBV6-2/TRBV6-3
size: few
D: -
DNA: TGTGCCAGCAGTAGCCGCGGGACGGGAACCTACGAGCAGTACTTC
CDR3: CASSSRGTGTYEQYF

J: TRBJ2-6
V: TRBV7-2
size: many
D: -
DNA: TGTGCCAGCAGCCCGGGGGTAGCTGGGGCCAACGTCCTGACTTTC
CDR3: CASSPGVAGANVLTF

J: TRBJ2-7
V: TRBV5-1
size: few
D: TRBD2
DNA: TGCGCCAGCAGCCCGGCTAGCGGGAGACCCAACGAGCAGTACTTC
CDR3: CASSPASGRPNEQYF

J: TRBJ1-1
V: TRBV12-3/TRBV12-4
size: few
D: -
DNA: TGTGCCAGCAGGGCGTCCGTCACGGGGGCTTTCTTT
CDR3: CASRASVTGAFF

J: TRBJ1-2
V: TRBV29-1
size: -
D: -
DNA: TGCAGCGTCAAACGGGACGGACCTCCTAACTATGGCTACACCTTC
CDR3: CSVKRDGPPNYGYTF

J: TRBJ2-6
V: TRBV6-5
size: few
D: -
DNA: TGTGCCAGCAGTTCGGACACCTGGACAGGGGCCAACGTCCTGACTTTC
CDR3: CASSSDTWTGANVLTF

J: TRBJ1-1
V: TRBV20-1
size: -
D: -
DNA: TGCAGTGCTAGGGACAGAAGAACCATGAACACTGAAGCTTTCTTT
CDR3: CSARDRRTMNTEAFF

J: TRBJ1-6
V: TRBV7-2
size: -
D: -
DNA: TGTGCCAGCAGCTTAAGTCCGAGGTCCTCCTATAATTCACCCCTCCACTTT
CDR3: CASSLSPRSSYNSPLHF

J: TRBJ2-1
V: TRBV7-9
size: -
D: -
DNA: TGTGCCAGCATGCTTAGGGGAAGTTCCTACAATGAGCAGTTCTTC
CDR3: CASMLRGSSYNEQFF

J: TRBJ2-5
V: TRBV6-2/TRBV6-3
size: -
D: -
DNA: TGTGCCAGCAGGCCCTTTGGAGTGGGACAAGAGACCCAGTACTTC
CDR3: CASRPFGVGQETQYF

J: TRBJ1-1
V: TRBV10-3
size: -
D: TRBD1
DNA: TGTGCCATCAGTGACGGACAGGGCACTGAAGCTTTCTTT
CDR3: CAISDGQGTEAFF

J: TRBJ1-6
V: TRBV4-1
size: -
D: -
DNA: TGCGCCAGCAGCCAGGCAGGGTTAGATTCACCCCTCCACTTT
CDR3: CASSQAGLDSPLHF

J: TRBJ1-6
V: TRBV5-5
size: few
D: -
DNA: TGTGCCAGCAGCTTTGGGTCGCTATTTGATTCACCCCTCCACTTT
CDR3: CASSFGSLFDSPLHF

J: TRBJ2-3
V: TRBV9
size: few
D: TRBD2
DNA: TGTGCCAGCAGCGTAGGGACTAGCGGAATCACAGATACGCAGTATTTT
CDR3: CASSVGTSGITDTQYF

J: TRBJ2-1
V: TRBV14
size: -
D: -
DNA: TGTGCCAGCAGCCAAGCTAGCTTCTACAATGAGCAGTTCTTC
CDR3: CASSQASFYNEQFF

J: TRBJ2-1
V: TRBV5-6
size: few
D: -
DNA: TGTGCCAGCAGCTTGCGGGTGCTCTACAATGAGCAGTTCTTC
CDR3: CASSLRVLYNEQFF

J: TRBJ2-5
V: TRBV6-5
size: many
D: TRBD1
DNA: TGTGCCAGCAGTCGACAGGGTACCCAGTACTTC
CDR3: CASSRQGTQYF

J: TRBJ2-5
V: TRBV20-1
size: few
D: -
DNA: TGCAGTGCTAGAGATTGGGAACGGGGGGCCTCGAAAGAGACCCAGTACTTC
CDR3: CSARDWERGASKETQYF

J: TRBJ1-5
V: TRBV20-1
size: -
D: -
DNA: TGCAGTGCGAGAAGACTAGACACAGGGTACCCTGATCAGCCCCAGCATTTT
CDR3: CSARRLDTGYPDQPQHF

J: TRBJ2-5
V: TRBV4-3
size: -
D: -
DNA: TGCGCCAGCAGCCAAGATGGAGGGGACCTTGTGGTGCAGTACTTC
CDR3: CASSQDGGDLVVQYF

J: TRBJ1-2
V: TRBV3-1
size: few
D: -
DNA: TGTGCCAGCAGCCAGATGAGCGGCTACACCTTC
CDR3: CASSQMSGYTF

J: TRBJ2-3
V: TRBV6-1
size: few
D: -
DNA: TGTGCCAGCGAATGGAGAGCGGGCTCCCCAGATACGCAGTATTTT
CDR3: CASEWRAGSPDTQYF

J: TRBJ1-1
V: TRBV9
size: -
D: -
DNA: TGTGCCAGCAGCGTAGCAAAGGGTGGTGAAGCTTTCTTT
CDR3: CASSVAKGGEAFF

J: TRBJ2-4
V: TRBV20-1
size: many
D: -
DNA: TGCAGTGCTTGGACCCCTGGCCAGGGTGGTGGCAAAAACATTCAGTACTTC
CDR3: CSAWTPGQGGGKNIQYF